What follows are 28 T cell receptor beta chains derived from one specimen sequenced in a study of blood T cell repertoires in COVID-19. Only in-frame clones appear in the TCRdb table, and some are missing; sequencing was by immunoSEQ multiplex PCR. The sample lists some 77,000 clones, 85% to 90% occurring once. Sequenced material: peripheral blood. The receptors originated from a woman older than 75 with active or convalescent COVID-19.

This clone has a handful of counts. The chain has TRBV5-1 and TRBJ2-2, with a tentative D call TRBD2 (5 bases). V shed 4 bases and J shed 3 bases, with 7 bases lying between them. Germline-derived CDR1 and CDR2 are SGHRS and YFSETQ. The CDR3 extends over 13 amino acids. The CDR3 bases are TGCGCCAGCAGCCTTAGCGACACCGGGGAGCTGTTTTTT. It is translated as CASSLSDTGELFF.

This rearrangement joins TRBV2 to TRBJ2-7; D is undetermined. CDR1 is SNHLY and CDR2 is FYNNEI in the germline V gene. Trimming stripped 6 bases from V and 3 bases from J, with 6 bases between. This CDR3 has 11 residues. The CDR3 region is CASRTFYEQYF. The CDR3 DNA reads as TGTGCCAGCAGAACTTTCTACGAGCAGTACTTC.

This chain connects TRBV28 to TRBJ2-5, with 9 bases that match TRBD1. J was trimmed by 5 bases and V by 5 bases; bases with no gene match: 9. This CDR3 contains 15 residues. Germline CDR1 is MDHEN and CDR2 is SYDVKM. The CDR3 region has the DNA TGTGCCAGCAGTCTAAATCACAGGGGGCGGGAGACCCAGTACTTC. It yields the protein CASSLNHRGRETQYF. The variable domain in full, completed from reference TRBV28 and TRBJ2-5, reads DVKVTQSSRYLVKRTGEKVFLECVQDMDHENMFWYRQDPGLGLRLIYFSYDVKMKEKGDIPEGYSVSREKKERFSLILESASTNQTSMYLCASSLNHRGRETQYFGPGTRLLVL.

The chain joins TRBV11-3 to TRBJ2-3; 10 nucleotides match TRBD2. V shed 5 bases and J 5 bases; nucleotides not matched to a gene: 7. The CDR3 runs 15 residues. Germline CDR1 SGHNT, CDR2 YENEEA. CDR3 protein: CASSGWLAGVDTQYF. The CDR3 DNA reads TGTGCCAGCAGCGGCTGGCTAGCGGGAGTAGATACGCAGTATTTT.

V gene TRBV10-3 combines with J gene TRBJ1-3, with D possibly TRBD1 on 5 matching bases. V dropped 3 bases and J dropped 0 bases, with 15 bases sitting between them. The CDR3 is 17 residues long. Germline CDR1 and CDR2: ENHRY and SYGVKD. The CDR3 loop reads CAISELPTALSGNTIYF. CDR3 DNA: TGTGCCATCAGTGAACTTCCGACAGCTCTCTCTGGAAACACCATATATTTT.

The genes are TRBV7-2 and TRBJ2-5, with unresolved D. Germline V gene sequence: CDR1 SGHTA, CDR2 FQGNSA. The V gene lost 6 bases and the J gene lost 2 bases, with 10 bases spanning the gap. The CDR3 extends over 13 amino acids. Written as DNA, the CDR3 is TGTGCCAGCAGAAAAAGCCCGCAAGAGACCCAGTACTTC. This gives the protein CASRKSPQETQYF.

In nucleotides, the CDR3 is TGTGCCAGCAGCTTTCGACAGGGGAAAACTGAAGCTTTCTTT. Translating gives CASSFRQGKTEAFF. This rearrangement joins TRBV7-2 to TRBJ1-1; 8 bases fit TRBD1. This CDR3 is built from 14 residues. V gave up 3 bases and J gave up 5 bases; unmatched junction bases: 5. Germline V lookup: CDR1 SGHTA, CDR2 FQGNSA.

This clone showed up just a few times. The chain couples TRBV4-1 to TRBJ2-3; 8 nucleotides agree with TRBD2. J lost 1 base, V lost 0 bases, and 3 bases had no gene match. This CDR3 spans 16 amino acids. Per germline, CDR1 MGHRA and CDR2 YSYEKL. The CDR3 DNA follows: TGCGCCAGCAGCCAAGAAGGGGGACTAGGCACAGATACGCAGTATTTT. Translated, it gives CASSQEGGLGTDTQYF.

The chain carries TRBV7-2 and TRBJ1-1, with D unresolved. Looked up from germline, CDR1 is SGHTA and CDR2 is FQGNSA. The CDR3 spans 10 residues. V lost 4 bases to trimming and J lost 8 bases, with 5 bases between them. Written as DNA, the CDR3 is TGTGCCAGCAGCTCGTTGGAAGCTTTCTTT. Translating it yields CASSSLEAFF.

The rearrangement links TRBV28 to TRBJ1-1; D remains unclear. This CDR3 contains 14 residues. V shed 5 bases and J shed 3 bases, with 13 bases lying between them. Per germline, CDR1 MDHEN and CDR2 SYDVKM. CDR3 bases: TGTGCCAGCAGTCCCGTACGGGGTTACACTGAAGCTTTCTTT. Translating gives CASSPVRGYTEAFF.

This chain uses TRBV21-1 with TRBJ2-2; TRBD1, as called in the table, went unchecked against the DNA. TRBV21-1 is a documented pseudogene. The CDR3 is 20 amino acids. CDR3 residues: CASSKAGGHTGSANTGELFF. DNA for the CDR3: TGTGCCAGCAGCAAAGCAGGGGGCCACACCGGATCCGCGAACACCGGGGAGCTGTTTTTT.

CDR3 protein: CASSLQLAGGSEQFF. CDR3 sequence (DNA): TGTGCCAGCAGCTTACAACTAGCGGGAGGATCTGAGCAGTTCTTC. The rearrangement uses TRBV7-6 and TRBJ2-1; 12 bases align to TRBD2. In germline, CDR1 is SGHVS, CDR2 FNYEAQ. The ends lost 2 bases at V and 9 bases at J; junction bases unmatched: 5. The CDR3 runs to 15 residues.

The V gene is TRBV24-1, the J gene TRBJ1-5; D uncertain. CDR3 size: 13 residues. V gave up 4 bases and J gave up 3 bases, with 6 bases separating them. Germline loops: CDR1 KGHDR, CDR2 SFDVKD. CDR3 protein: CATSDQNNQPQHF. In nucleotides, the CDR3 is TGTGCCACCAGTGACCAAAACAATCAGCCCCAGCATTTT.

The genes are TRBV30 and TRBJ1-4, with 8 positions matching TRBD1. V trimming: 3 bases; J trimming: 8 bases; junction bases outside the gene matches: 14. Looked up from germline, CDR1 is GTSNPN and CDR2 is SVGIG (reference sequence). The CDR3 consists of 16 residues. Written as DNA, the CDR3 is TGTGCCTGGAGAGACTCGCCCGGGACAGGTCTAGAAAAACTGTTTTTT. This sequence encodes CAWRDSPGTGLEKLFF.

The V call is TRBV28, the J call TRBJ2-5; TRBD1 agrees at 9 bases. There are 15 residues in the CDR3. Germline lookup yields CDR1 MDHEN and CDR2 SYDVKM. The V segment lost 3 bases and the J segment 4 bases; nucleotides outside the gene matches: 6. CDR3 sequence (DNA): TGTGCCAGCAGTTTTCCGACAGGGGGAACAGAGACCCAGTACTTC. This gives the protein CASSFPTGGTETQYF.

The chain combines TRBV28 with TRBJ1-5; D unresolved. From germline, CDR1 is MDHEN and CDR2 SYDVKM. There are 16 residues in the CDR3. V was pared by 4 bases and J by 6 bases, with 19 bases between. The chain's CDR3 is CASSSGSQGVVQPQHF. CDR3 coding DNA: TGTGCCAGCAGTTCCGGGAGCCAAGGAGTCGTTCAGCCCCAGCATTTT.

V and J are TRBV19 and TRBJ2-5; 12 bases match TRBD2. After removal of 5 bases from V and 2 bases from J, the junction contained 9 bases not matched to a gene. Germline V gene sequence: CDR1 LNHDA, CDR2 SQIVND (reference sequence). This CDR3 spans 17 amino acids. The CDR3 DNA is TGTGCCAGTAGTTCCGGACTAGCGGGAAAGGGGCAAGAGACCCAGTACTTC. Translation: CASSSGLAGKGQETQYF.

CDR3 loop: CASSVALPGNTIYF. Written as DNA, the CDR3 is TGTGCCAGCAGCGTAGCTCTCCCTGGAAACACCATATATTTT. J is TRBJ1-3 and V is TRBV9; D call uncertain. The ends were cut back, 0 bases at V and 2 bases at J, with 6 bases in the middle. The CDR3 has 14 residues. Germline CDR1 and CDR2: SGDLS and YYNGEE.

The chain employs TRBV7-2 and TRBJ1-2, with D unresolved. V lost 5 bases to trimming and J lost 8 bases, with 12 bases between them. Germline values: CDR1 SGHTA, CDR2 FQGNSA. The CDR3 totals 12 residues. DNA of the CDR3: TGTGCCAGCAGCCCAGGTTTAGGAGGCTACACCTTC. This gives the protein CASSPGLGGYTF.

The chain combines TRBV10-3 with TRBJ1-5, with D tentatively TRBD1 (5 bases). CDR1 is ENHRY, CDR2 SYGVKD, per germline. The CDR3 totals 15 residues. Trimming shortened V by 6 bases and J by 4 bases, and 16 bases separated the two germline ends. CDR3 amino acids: CAISEGVLGNQPQHF. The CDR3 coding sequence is TGTGCCATCAGCGAAGGGGTTTTGGGAAATCAGCCCCAGCATTTT.

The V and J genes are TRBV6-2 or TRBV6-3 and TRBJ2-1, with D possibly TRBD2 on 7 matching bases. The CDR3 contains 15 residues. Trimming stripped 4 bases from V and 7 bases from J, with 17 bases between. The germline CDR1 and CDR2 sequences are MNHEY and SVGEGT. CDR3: CASSFRRGARNEQFF. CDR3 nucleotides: TGTGCCAGCAGTTTTCGTCGGGGGGCGAGAAATGAGCAGTTCTTC.

CDR3 in DNA: TGTGCCAGCAGTCCCACCCAAGGGAGGAACACCATATATTTT. Its translation is CASSPTQGRNTIYF. The chain links TRBV28 to TRBJ1-3; D not resolved. The germline V and J ends were trimmed by 5 bases and 7 bases, with 15 bases remaining between them. The CDR3 contains 14 residues. Per germline, CDR1 MDHEN and CDR2 SYDVKM.

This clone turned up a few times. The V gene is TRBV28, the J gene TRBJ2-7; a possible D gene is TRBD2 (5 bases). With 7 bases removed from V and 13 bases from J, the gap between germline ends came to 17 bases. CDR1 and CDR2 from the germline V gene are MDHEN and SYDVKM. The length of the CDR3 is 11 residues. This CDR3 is CASTNREFEYF. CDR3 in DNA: TGTGCCAGCACCAATCGGGAATTCGAATACTTC.

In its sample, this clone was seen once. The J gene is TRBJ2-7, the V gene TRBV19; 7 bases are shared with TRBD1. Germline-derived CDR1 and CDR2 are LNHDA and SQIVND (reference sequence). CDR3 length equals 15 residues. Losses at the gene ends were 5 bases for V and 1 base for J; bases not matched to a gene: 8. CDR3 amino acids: CASSPGTVSSYEQYF. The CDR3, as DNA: TGTGCCAGTAGTCCGGGGACAGTGTCTTCCTACGAGCAGTACTTC.

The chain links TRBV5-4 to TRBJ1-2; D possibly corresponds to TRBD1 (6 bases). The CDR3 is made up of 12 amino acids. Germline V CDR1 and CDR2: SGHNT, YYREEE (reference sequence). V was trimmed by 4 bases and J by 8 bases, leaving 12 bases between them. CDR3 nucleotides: TGTGCCAGCAGCAATACAGACAGGGGCTACACCTTC. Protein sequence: CASSNTDRGYTF.

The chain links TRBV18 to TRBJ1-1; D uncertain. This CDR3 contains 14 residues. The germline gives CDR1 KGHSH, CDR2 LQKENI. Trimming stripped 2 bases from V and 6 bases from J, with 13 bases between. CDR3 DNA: TGTGCCAGCTCACCAGGGCAGGCCGTGGCTGAAGCTTTCTTT. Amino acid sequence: CASSPGQAVAEAFF.

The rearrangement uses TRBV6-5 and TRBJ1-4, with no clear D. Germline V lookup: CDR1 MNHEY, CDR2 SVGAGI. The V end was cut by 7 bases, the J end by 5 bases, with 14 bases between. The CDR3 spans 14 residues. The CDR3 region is CASTAGPPNEKLFF. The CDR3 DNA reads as TGTGCCAGCACCGCGGGTCCCCCGAATGAAAAACTGTTTTTT.

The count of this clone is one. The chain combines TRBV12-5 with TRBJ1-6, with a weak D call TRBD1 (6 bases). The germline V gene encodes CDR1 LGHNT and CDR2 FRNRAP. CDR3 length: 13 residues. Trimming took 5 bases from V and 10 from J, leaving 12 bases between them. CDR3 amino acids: CASGLRDRSPLHF. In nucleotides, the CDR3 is TGTGCTAGTGGTCTCCGAGACAGGTCACCCCTCCACTTT. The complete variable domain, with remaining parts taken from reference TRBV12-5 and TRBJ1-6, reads DARVTQTPRHKVTEMGQEVTMRCQPILGHNTVFWYRQTMMQGLELLAYFRNRAPLDDSGMPKDRFSAEMPDATLATLKIQPSEPRDSAVYFCASGLRDRSPLHFGNGTRLTVT.